This note documents a single TCR beta chain sequence. This clonotype was seen many times. The clone's antigen remains unknown. Per-base qualities were not stored, and no clone one base away is much larger. The record originates from a study of neurological immune-mediated disorders (dated by TCRdb to between 2018 and 2021). Broadly, across the study: The study compared peripheral blood TCR-beta repertoires of HTLV-I-associated myelopathy (HAM/TSP) patients, multiple sclerosis patients and healthy controls using UMI-based sequencing. The cohort included about 66 subjects: about 15 with HAM/TSP, roughly 34 with multiple sclerosis, and around 20 healthy controls. Alongside PBMC samples, the set of about 100 TCR-beta libraries contained longitudinal samples, technical triplicates, and paired CD4+ and CD8+ T-cell subsets that had been sorted.

Healthy controls were blood bank volunteers in Maryland, USA. Libraries from unsorted PBMCs were made from 2 million PBMCs kept in RNAlater at -80 degrees C until RNA extraction. Peripheral blood was subjected to Ficoll-Hypaque density gradient centrifugation to isolate PBMCs, which were then cryopreserved in liquid nitrogen. According to the germline V gene, CDR1 reads KGHSH and CDR2 reads LQKENI. From cysteine to phenylalanine, the CDR3 is 14 amino acids long. Solely the CDR3 DNA is kept, with 42 bases framed from the first base. Unmatched junction bases come to 0, with V trimmed by 0 bases and J by 6 bases. cDNA was synthesized by template-switch 5'RACE using a primer carrying a 10-nucleotide random unique molecular identifier by which each TCR transcript was tagged. Every sequencing run covered 15-18 subjects and yielded more than 160 million TCR-beta sequences. The RNeasy kit was used to extract total RNA. The KAPA Real-time Library Amplification kit was used to amplify TCR-beta VDJ regions with primers for the TCR constant region and the 5'RACE anchor. A first PCR added sample indexes and Illumina adaptors, after which a second PCR increased the library yield. After Ampure bead purification, the roughly 650 bp TCR product was size-selected on a 2% E-gel SizeSelection system. Before pooling, library quality was checked on a Bioanalyzer, concentration was measured with Qubit, and libraries were quantified with the Kapa Library Quantification kit. Libraries were sequenced paired-end 2 x 150 bp on an Illumina HiSeq 2500. To increase sequence diversity, about 23-32% phiX was spiked into each library pool. On the study's bioinformatics: The quality-filtered reads were processed with the UMI-based MiGEC pipeline, whose error correction step removed more than 80% of the raw TCR sequences. VDJ genes were aligned to IMGT germline references, and clonotypes were defined by unique CDR3 amino acid sequence plus V-J genes. Clonal expansion, Shannon diversity and CDR3 relatedness (CalcPairwiseDistances, ClusterSamples) were evaluated with VDJtools, and phylogenetic trees were built with CLCbio workbench. A clone was classed as expanded if it had 8 or more unique UMIs, a cutoff based on coefficient-of-variation modelling across technical triplicates. TCRdb applied fastp at Q25 and MiXCR to the public reads, then kept only in-frame beta chains. All rows with the same CDR3 protein become a single entry with the most common DNA and genes. In this record, the V and J calls reflect TCRdb's handling and not the investigators' own analysis. This sample gives 30,000 or so distinct CDR3 sequences in total; roughly 15% of them show up just once. The ten largest account for 25% to 35% of the sample.

The paper as a whole reports these results and caveats: TCR clonal expansion was highest in HAM/TSP patients and lowest in MS patients, with MS patients falling below even healthy controls. No identical CDR3 amino acid sequences were found to be shared among expanded clones across subjects, suggesting that TCR-beta repertoires were private in all groups.

The receptor chain draws on TRBV18 and TRBJ2-2; 8 middle bases align to TRBD1. The clonotype was recovered from a man between 65 and 80 years old in good health. The material sequenced was PBMCs. The CDR3 reads CASSPPQGAGELFF. The DNA is TGTGCCAGCTCACCACCACAGGGGGCCGGGGAGCTGTTTTTT.